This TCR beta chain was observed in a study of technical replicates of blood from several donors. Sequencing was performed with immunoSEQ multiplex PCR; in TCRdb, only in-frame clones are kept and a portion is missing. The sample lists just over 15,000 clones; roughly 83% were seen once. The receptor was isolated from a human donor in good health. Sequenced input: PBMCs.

This CDR3 is CASSGATGTSGRSMTGELFF. The CDR3 nucleotides read TGTGCCAGTAGTGGGGCTACCGGGACTAGCGGGAGGAGTATGACCGGGGAGCTGTTTTTT. V and J are TRBV19 and TRBJ2-2, with 15 bases that match TRBD2. Germline-derived CDR1 and CDR2 are LNHDA and SQIVND (reference sequence). V lost 5 bases, J lost 5 bases, and 15 bases stayed unmatched. CDR3 length equals 20 residues. Full variable domain (outside the CDR3, taken from reference TRBV19 and TRBJ2-2): DGGITQSPKYLFRKEGQNVTLSCEQNLNHDAMYWYRQDPGQGLRLIYYSQIVNDFQKGDIAEGYSVSREKKESFPLTVTSAQKNPTAFYLCASSGATGTSGRSMTGELFFGEGSRLTVL.